This section outlines one T cell receptor (beta chain) sequence together with its context. Its antigen is currently unknown. This record comes from a study of T-cell memory formation after mild COVID-19. With 9 bases removed from V and 4 bases from J, the gap between germline ends came to 21 bases. This CDR3 contains 15 residues. Germline-derived CDR1 and CDR2 are SGHKS and YYEKEE (reference sequence). Overall study results and limits: Those CD4+ clones that contracted were mainly in CM and EM (CD8+ ones in EMRA).

5'RACE primed at constant segments yielded TCR alpha and TCR beta cDNA libraries bearing sample barcodes and UMIs. MiXCR was run by TCRdb on the 5' RACE reads, yielding one entry per CDR3 protein. The sample carries more than 80,000 distinct CDR3 sequences, over 10% recorded once. This rearrangement joins TRBV5-5 to TRBJ2-3; perhaps D is TRBD1 or TRBD2 (6 bases each). The sequence was obtained from an adult woman who had mild COVID-19 (a few samples of this study predate the infection). Cell type and time point are not known. Sequencing input: PBMCs or a T cell subset sorted from them (not recorded which). CDR3 nucleotides: TGTGCCACCGCCCGGGTTTCAGGGGAGGCAGATACGCAGTATTTT. Protein sequence: CATARVSGEADTQYF.